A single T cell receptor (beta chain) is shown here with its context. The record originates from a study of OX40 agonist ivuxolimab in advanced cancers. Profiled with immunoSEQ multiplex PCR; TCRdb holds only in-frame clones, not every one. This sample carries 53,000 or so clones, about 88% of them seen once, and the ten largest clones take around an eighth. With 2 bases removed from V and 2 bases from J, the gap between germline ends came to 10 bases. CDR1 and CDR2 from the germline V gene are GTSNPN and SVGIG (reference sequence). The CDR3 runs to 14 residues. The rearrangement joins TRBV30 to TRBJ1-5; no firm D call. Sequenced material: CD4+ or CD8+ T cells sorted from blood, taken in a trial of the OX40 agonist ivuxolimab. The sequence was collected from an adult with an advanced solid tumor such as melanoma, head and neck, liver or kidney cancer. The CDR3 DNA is TGTGCCTGGAGTCTCGGCGGGGGCAATCAGCCCCAGCATTTT. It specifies CAWSLGGGNQPQHF.